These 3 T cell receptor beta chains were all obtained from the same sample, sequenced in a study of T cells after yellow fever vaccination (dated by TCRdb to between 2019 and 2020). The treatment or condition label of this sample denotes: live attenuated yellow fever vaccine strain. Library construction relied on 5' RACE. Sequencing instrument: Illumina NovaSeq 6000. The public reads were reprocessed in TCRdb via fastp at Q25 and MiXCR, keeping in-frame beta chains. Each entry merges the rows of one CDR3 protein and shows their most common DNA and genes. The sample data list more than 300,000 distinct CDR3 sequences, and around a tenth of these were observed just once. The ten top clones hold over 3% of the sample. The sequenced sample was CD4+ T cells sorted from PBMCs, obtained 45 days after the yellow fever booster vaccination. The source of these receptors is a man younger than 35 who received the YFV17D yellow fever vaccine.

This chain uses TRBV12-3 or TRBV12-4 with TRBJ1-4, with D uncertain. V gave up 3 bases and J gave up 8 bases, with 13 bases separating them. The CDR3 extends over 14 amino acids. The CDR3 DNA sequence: TGTGCCAGCAGTTTTATAAGAGGGAGGGAAAAACTGTTTTTT. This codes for CASSFIRGREKLFF.

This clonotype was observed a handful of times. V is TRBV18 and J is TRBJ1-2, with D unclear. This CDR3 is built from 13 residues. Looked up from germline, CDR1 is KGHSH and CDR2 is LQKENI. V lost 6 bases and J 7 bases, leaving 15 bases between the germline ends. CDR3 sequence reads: CASSREGLSGYTF. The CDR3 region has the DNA TGTGCCAGCTCGCGGGAGGGCCTATCTGGCTACACCTTC.

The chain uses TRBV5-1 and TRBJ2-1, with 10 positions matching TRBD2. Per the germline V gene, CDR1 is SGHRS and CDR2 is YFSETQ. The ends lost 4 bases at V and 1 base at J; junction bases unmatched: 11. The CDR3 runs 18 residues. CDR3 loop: CASSPGSSGGLSYNEQFF. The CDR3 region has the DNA TGCGCCAGCAGCCCGGGGTCTAGCGGGGGCCTTTCCTACAATGAGCAGTTCTTC.